The sequence of this T cell receptor (beta chain) was determined in a study of human T cells and chemical hapten exposure. Indicated time point: patch test 2, 6 weeks after DPC sensitization. Treatment meaning: therapeutic diphenylcyclopropenone sensitization with weekly scalp DPC. Ten or more counts support this clonotype. TCRdb used MiXCR to reprocess the RACE reads, holding one entry per CDR3 protein. The sample records 100,000 or so distinct CDR3 sequences, approximately 8.6% being singletons. Trimming cost V 4 bases and J 4 bases; bases outside gene matches: 12. From germline, CDR1 is SGHNT and CDR2 YYREEE (reference sequence). The CDR3 sequence is 16 residues long.

The clonotype originates from a middle-aged woman with alopecia areata. Some clones in this sample may be carry-over from other donors' samples. The genes are TRBV5-4 and TRBJ2-7; 9 nucleotides align to TRBD2. Here the sequenced sample was whole blood, taken in connection with sensitization to the hapten diphenylcyclopropenone (DPC). CDR3: CASSPGSGLARYEQYF. The CDR3 nucleotides are TGTGCCAGCAGCCCCGGGTCTGGACTAGCGCGATACGAGCAGTACTTC. The full variable domain, its missing parts supplied by reference TRBV5-4 and TRBJ2-7, is ETGVTQSPTHLIKTRGQQVTLRCSSQSGHNTVSWYQQALGQGPQFIFQYYREEENGRGNFPPRFSGLQFPNYSSELNVNALELDDSALYLCASSPGSGLARYEQYFGPGTRLTVT.